The source of this TCR beta chain is a study of siplizumab effects on memory and regulatory T cells (dated by TCRdb to about 2019). Background on the whole study: The study looked at the effect of siplizumab, an anti-CD2 antibody, on alloreactive T-cell subsets in allogeneic mixed lymphocyte reactions made from human PBMCs.

Broader findings and caveats from the paper: Of the alloreactive CD4+ clones that could be mapped, the Treg-derived share averaged about 63% with siplizumab compared with around 27% in control reactions. Sequences below about 10^-5 frequency were poorly captured, so only a minor fraction of alloreactive clones could be mapped to unstimulated subsets. Whether proliferating Tregs from siplizumab cultures were suppressive was not functionally confirmed. About 80-97% of proliferating CD4+ or CD8+ clones could not be given a naive or memory phenotype. Compared with memory T cells, unstimulated naive T cells appeared more diverse, and naive cells seemed to make a substantial contribution to the alloresponse. Siplizumab significantly reduced the cumulative frequency of alloreactive sequences traceable to unstimulated CD4+ memory T cells.

Library creation used the immunoSEQ multiplex PCR assay. Around 92,000 TCR templates per sample were assayed by the deep sequencing platform. Genomic DNA extracted from sorted T cells was used for TCRbeta CDR3 sequencing. For the original study's pipeline: The R programming language was used for clonal analysis of TCRbeta CDR3 data. Alloreactive CD4+ and CD8+ clones were identified by comparing unstimulated samples to CFSE-low samples taken after the reaction. Regulatory or non-regulatory origin of alloreactive CD4+ clones was assigned by matching sequences to the sorted unstimulated Treg and non-Treg repertoires. Here the immuneACCESS table is served through TCRdb, limited to in-frame sequences with V and J called. Missing clones are a known gap in these copies; in checked studies unresolved V genes cover under half, and the rest lacks a known reason. V, J and clone size are those of that table, while D and trimming were read from the DNA. In all, the sample holds approximately 65,000 clones, and less than 80% of those were seen once. The ten largest clones add up to 0.4% to 0.45% of the sample.

Via the germline V gene, CDR1 is SGHTA and CDR2 FQGNSA. The CDR3 runs 13 amino acids, cysteine and phenylalanine included. Of all the DNA, just the CDR3 is kept, 39 bases in frame from base 1. V sheds 5 bases and J sheds 5 bases, leaving 10 bases between their ends. Unstimulated CD4+ memory cells were also sequenced in three donor pairs, together with CD4+ naive, CD8+ TEMRA, CD8+ naive and CD8+ effector memory subsets. Sorted unstimulated T cells and proliferating T cells recovered from mixed lymphocyte reactions were subjected to TCRbeta CDR3 sequencing. Fresh whole blood from approximately ten HLA-typed healthy donors was used to isolate PBMCs. Of note for this clone: It lacks a known antigen. No clone much larger than this one lies a single base away; base qualities are absent.

The V and J genes are TRBV7-2 and TRBJ2-1, with the D gene too uncertain to name. Sequenced material: memory CD4+ T cells sorted from blood. The sample's cell subset or site label, decoded: unstimulated CD4+ memory T cells. The receptor comes from a human donor in good health. Here is the DNA: TGTGCCAGCAGCACGCACAACAACAATGAGCAGTTCTTC. This gives the protein CASSTHNNNEQFF.